A single T cell receptor (beta chain) is shown here with its context. The antigen remains undetermined. Excluded were patients having autoimmune disease history or systemic immunosuppression. The data belong to a study of OX40 agonist ivuxolimab in advanced cancers. Study overall: In three patients, partial responses were observed, one with hepatocellular carcinoma and two with cutaneous melanoma.

The table came from immunoSEQ multiplex PCR; TCRdb's copy has only in-frame clones and leaves some out. The sample consists of tens of thousands of clones, 90% to 95% of them appearing once. The study, taken as a whole, reports: Averaging showed that CD8+ T cells had more expanded clones than CD4+ did.

Sequences were derived from CD4+ or CD8+ T cells sorted from blood, sampled in a trial of the OX40 agonist ivuxolimab. The clonotype was recovered from an adult with an advanced solid tumor such as melanoma, head and neck, liver or kidney cancer.

The CDR3: CAWSPGGDGGTEAFF. In DNA form, the CDR3 reads TGTGCCTGGAGTCCCGGAGGGGATGGAGGCACTGAAGCTTTCTTT. The rearrangement uses TRBV30 and TRBJ1-1; perhaps TRBD1 as D (5 bases). Germline CDR1 and CDR2: GTSNPN and SVGIG (reference sequence). V was clipped by 2 bases and J by 4 bases, with 17 bases between them. The CDR3 length is 15 residues.